This T cell receptor (beta chain) was sequenced in a study of human T cells and chemical hapten exposure. Study-wide background: Small pooled library volume differences chiefly drove per-sample TCR yield variation.

This clonotype was seen a few times. No antigen is known for it. Study-level results: TCRs whose frequency exceeded 1 in 1000 remained the same following DPC sensitization.

Unfractionated whole blood was the source from which total RNA was extracted. During construction of the library, unique molecular identifiers were attached to individual cDNA molecules for quantitative, reproducible TCR counting. In the source study's methods: The median was roughly 100,000 TCRs per sample, ranging roughly 20,000 to 690,600. MiXCR, applied by TCRdb to the 5' RACE reads, yields one record per CDR3 protein. Clone size and V and J calls follow TCRdb, not the original study. Counted here are 75,000 or so distinct CDR3 sequences, 15% to 20% occurring once; the ten biggest clones make up approximately 7%. This CDR3 is built from 12 residues. Losses at the gene ends were 4 bases for V and 4 bases for J; bases not matched to a gene: 1. Per germline, CDR1 DFQATT and CDR2 SNEGSKA (reference sequence).

V is TRBV20-1 and J is TRBJ1-5; 7 bases match TRBD1. The receptor was derived from a female donor in good health. CDR3 nucleotide sequence: TGCAGTGCTAAACAGGGGAATCAGCCCCAGCATTTT. This codes for CSAKQGNQPQHF.